This T cell receptor beta chain comes out of a study of T cell responses to AZD1222 COVID-19 vaccine. Study overall: Analyses pooled second doses at about 4 or about 12 weeks.

Concerning this clone: Its target is not known.

The CDR3 has 14 amino acids. The V and J ends lost 4 bases and 1 base respectively, with 11 bases between them. Germline-derived CDR1 and CDR2 are SGHNT and YYREEE (reference sequence). Study-wide findings and caveats: Reportedly, nearly half of unique spike TCRs recognized epitopes outside B.1.351/B.1.1.7 mutations. The breadth and depth of Spike-specific TCRs increased once two AZD1222 doses had been given.

TCRdb's copy holds only in-frame clones and misses some; the assay was immunoSEQ multiplex PCR. The sample includes 92,000 or so clones, about 90% of them seen just once. The sample here was peripheral blood, taken on day 0 of AZD1222 vaccination. The clonotype comes from an adult in good health. The V and J genes are TRBV5-4 and TRBJ2-5, with D possibly TRBD2 on 5 matching bases. The CDR3 loop is CASSEGSSQETQYF. Here the CDR3 DNA reads TGTGCCAGCAGCGAGGGCTCGTCCCAAGAGACCCAGTACTTC.